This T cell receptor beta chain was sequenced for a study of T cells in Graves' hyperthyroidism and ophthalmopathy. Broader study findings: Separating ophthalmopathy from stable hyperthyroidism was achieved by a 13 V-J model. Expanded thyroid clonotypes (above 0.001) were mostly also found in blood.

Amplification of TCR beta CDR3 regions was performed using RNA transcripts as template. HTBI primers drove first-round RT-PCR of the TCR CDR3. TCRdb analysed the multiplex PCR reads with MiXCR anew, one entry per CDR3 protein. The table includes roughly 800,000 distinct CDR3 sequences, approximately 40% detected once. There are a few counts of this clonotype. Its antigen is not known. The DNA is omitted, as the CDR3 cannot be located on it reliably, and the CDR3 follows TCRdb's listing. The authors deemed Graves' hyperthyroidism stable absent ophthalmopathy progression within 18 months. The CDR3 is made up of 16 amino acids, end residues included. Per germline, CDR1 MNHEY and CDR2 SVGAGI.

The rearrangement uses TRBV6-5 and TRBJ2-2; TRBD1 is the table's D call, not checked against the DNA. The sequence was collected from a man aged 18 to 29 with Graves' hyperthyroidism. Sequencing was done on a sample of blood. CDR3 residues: CASSSSTGNCRWSCFF.